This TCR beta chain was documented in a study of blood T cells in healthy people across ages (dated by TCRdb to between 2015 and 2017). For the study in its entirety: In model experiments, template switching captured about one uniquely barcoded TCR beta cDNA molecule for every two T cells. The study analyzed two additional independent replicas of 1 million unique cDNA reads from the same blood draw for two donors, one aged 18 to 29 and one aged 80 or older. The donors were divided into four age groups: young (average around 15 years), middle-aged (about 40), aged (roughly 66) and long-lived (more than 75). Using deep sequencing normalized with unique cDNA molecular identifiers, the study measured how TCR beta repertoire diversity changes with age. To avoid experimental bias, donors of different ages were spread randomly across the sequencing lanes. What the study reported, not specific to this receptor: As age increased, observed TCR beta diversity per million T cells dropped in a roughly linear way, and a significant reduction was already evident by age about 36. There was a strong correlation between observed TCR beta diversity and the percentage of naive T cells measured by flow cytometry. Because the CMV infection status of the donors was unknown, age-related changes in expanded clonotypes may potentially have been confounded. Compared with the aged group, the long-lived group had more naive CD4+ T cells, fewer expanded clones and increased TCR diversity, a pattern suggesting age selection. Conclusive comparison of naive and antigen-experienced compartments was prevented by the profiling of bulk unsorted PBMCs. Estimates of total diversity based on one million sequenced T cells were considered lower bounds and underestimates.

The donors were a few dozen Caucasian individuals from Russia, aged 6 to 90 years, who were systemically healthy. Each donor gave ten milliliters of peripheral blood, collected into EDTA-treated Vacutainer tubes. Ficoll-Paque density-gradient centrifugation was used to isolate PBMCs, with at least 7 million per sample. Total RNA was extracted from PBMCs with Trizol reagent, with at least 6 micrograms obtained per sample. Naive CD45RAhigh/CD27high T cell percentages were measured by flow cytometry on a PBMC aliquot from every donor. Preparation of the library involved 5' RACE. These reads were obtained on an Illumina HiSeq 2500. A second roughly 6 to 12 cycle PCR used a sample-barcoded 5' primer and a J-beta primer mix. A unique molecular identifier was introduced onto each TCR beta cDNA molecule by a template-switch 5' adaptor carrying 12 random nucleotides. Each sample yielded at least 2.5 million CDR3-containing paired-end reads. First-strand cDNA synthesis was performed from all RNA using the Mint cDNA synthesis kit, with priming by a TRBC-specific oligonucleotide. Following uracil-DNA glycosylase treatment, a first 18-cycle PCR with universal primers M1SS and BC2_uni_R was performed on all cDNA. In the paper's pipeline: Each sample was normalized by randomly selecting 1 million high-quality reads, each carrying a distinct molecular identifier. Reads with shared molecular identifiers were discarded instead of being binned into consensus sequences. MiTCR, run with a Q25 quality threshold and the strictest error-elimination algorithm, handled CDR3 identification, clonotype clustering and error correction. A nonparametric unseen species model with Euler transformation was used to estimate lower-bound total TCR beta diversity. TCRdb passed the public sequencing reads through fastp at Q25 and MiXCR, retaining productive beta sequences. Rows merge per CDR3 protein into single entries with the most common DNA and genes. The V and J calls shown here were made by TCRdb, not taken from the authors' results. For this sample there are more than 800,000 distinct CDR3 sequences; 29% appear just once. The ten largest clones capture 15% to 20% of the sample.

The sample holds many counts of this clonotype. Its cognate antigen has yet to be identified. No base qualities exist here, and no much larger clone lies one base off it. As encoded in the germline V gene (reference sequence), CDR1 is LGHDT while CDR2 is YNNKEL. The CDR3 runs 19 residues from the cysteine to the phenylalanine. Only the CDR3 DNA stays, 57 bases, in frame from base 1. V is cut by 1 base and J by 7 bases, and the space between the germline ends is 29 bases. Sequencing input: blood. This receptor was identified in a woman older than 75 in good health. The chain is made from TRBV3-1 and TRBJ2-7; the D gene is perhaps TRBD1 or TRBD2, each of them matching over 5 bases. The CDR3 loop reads CASSQGGWGALAAPREQYF. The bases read TGTGCCAGCAGCCAAGGGGGGTGGGGAGCCCTTGCAGCCCCAAGGGAGCAGTACTTC.